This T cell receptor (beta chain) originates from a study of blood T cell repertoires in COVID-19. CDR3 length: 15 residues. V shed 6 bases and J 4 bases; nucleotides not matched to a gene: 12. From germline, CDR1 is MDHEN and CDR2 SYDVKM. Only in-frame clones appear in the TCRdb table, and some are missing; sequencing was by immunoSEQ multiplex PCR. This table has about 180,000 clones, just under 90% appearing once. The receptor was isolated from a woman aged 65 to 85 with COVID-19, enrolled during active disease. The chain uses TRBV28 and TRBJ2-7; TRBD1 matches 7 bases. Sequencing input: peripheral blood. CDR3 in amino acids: CASRAQGSRAYEQYF. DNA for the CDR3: TGTGCCAGCAGGGCACAGGGGAGTCGGGCGTACGAGCAGTACTTC.